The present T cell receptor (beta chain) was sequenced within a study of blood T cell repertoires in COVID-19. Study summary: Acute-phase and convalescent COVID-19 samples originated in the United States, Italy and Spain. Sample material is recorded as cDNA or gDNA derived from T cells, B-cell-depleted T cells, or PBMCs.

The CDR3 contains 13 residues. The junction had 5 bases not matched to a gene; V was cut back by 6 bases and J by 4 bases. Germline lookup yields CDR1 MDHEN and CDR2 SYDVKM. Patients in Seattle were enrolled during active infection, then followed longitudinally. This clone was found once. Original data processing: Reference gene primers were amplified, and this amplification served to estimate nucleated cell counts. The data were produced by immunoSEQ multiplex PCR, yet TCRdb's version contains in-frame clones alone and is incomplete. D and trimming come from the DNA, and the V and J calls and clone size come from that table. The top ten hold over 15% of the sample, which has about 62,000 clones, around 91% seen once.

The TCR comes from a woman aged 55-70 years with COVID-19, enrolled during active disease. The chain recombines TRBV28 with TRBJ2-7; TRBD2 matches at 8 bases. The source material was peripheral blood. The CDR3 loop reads CASSVTSVYEQYF. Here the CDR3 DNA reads TGTGCCAGCAGCGTGACTAGCGTGTACGAGCAGTACTTC.